The 6 T cell receptor beta chains in this list originate from one sample, sequenced in a study of post-analysis software for immune sequencing data. Study-level findings and limits: Controls had lower frequencies than patients of about 5 TRBV segments, which included TRBV5-6, TRBV5-1 and TRBV20-1.

Antigen specificity for these receptors is unknown. cDNA libraries of TCR beta carried unique molecular identifiers. One entry per CDR3 protein, called by TCRdb with MiXCR from the PCR reads. The sample has a few hundred thousand distinct CDR3 sequences; around a third are singletons. The sample was blood. The receptors derive from a girl aged 10 to 17 with multiple sclerosis.

The sample holds a few counts of this clonotype. The chain recombines TRBV12-3 or TRBV12-4 with TRBJ2-3; tentatively, D is TRBD1 or TRBD2 (5 bases each). V was trimmed by 5 bases and J by 4 bases, leaving 19 bases between them. This CDR3 is built from 16 residues. The CDR3 spells CASSDDRDRGSDTQYF. Here the CDR3 DNA reads TGTGCCAGCAGTGACGACCGGGACCGAGGGTCAGATACGCAGTATTTT.

The chain has TRBV10-3 and TRBJ2-3; D is unresolved. The V gene's germline CDR1 is ENHRY and CDR2 SYGVKD. With 6 bases removed from V and 0 bases from J, the gap between germline ends came to 4 bases. The length of the CDR3 is 12 residues. In DNA form, the CDR3 reads TGTGCCATCAGGGAGAGCACAGATACGCAGTATTTT. It encodes CAIRESTDTQYF.

The sample holds a few counts of this clonotype. V is TRBV4-1 and J is TRBJ1-1; D is undetermined. Trimming cost V 4 bases and J 6 bases, with 15 bases left between them. Germline CDR1 MGHRA, CDR2 YSYEKL. The CDR3 covers 14 residues. CDR3 bases: TGCGCCAGCAGCCTCTATGGCGGGTCGCCTGAAGCTTTCTTT. Translation: CASSLYGGSPEAFF.

V usage is TRBV10-3 and J usage is TRBJ1-3, with D maybe TRBD1 (6 bases). Germline V gives CDR1 ENHRY, CDR2 SYGVKD. Trimming removed 6 bases at V and 0 bases at J, with 9 bases between. This CDR3 has 14 residues. The DNA of the CDR3 is TGTGCCATCAGGAAAGGGGGCTCTGGAAACACCATATATTTT. Translation gives CAIRKGGSGNTIYF.

The rearrangement uses TRBV4-2 and TRBJ1-4; TRBD1 matches 8 bases. CDR1 and CDR2 (germline): LGHNA, YNFKEQ. Trimming at V came to 6 bases and at J to 14 bases, leaving 17 bases not matched to a gene. The CDR3 length is 15 residues. The CDR3, as DNA: TGTGCCAGCAGTCTTCCGGGACAGGCGGAGAGGGGGCTGTTTTTT. Its translation is CASSLPGQAERGLFF.

The table lists this clonotype with many counts. The genes are TRBV7-2 and TRBJ2-5, with D possibly being TRBD1 (5 bases). With 7 bases removed from V and 5 bases from J, the gap between germline ends came to 20 bases. Germline values: CDR1 SGHTA, CDR2 FQGNSA. The CDR3 runs to 15 residues. The CDR3 protein is CASTLIRGGGETQYF. The CDR3 DNA reads TGTGCCAGCACCCTTATAAGGGGCGGTGGGGAGACCCAGTACTTC.